This T cell receptor beta chain comes out of a study of T cell responses to AZD1222 COVID-19 vaccine. Of note for this clone: Its target is unknown.

The study, taken as a whole, reports: Vaccine-associated CD4 TCRs ranged over spike, dominating at 160-218 and 743-854. Breadth and depth of Spike-specific TCRs rose after two AZD1222 doses. Mostly white British, mostly female donors; authors suggested clonal diversity may be underestimated.

The V and J ends lost 2 bases and 1 base respectively, with 12 bases between them. The CDR3 sequence is 15 residues long. The germline gives CDR1 SGHNT, CDR2 YYREEE (reference sequence). Repertoires were generated with immunoSEQ multiplex PCR, while TCRdb's copy carries only in-frame clones and drops some. The data contain about 110,000 clones, about 88% of them singletons. The chain recombines TRBV5-4 with TRBJ1-1; no reliable D call. Here the sequenced sample was peripheral blood, taken on day 0 of AZD1222 vaccination. The TCR comes from an adult in good health. The CDR3 spells CASSFEVLRNTEAFF. Here the CDR3 DNA reads TGTGCCAGCAGCTTCGAAGTGTTAAGGAACACTGAAGCTTTCTTT.